The 30 T cell receptor beta chains below come from one sample, sequenced in a study of blood T cell repertoires in COVID-19. Clones were read by immunoSEQ multiplex PCR, and TCRdb kept only the in-frame ones, dropping some. Here the sample spans about 110,000 clones, 55% to 75% being singletons. The sample taken for sequencing was peripheral blood. These receptors originate from a human donor with acute or convalescent COVID-19. The donor label of this sample is uncertain.

The J gene is TRBJ2-5, the V gene TRBV7-8; 9 bases match TRBD1. The germline CDR1 and CDR2 sequences are SGHVS and FQNEAQ. The CDR3 has 15 residues. V gave up 5 bases and J gave up 1 base; unmatched junction bases: 5. This CDR3 is CASSTGTGSQETQYF. The CDR3 DNA sequence: TGTGCCAGCAGCACAGGGACAGGGAGCCAAGAGACCCAGTACTTC.

V gene TRBV7-9 combines with J gene TRBJ1-5; D gene unclear. V was trimmed by 0 bases and J by 7 bases, leaving 10 bases between them. Germline lookup yields CDR1 SEHNR and CDR2 FQNEAQ (reference sequence). This CDR3 has 14 amino acids. The chain's CDR3 is CASSLAGGWQPQHF. In nucleotides, the CDR3 is TGTGCCAGCAGCTTAGCTGGAGGCTGGCAGCCCCAGCATTTT.

The chain couples TRBV29-1 to TRBJ1-2, with 10 bases lining up with TRBD1. Germline V gene lookup returns CDR1 SQVTM and CDR2 ANQGSEA. J was trimmed by 1 base and V by 2 bases; bases with no gene match: 7. The CDR3 extends over 16 amino acids. This CDR3 is CSVETETGGYNYGYTF. CDR3 in DNA: TGCAGCGTTGAAACGGAGACAGGGGGCTATAACTATGGCTACACCTTC.

The V call is TRBV5-1, the J call TRBJ2-1, with 12 bases that match TRBD2. Germline-derived CDR1 and CDR2 are SGHRS and YFSETQ. Losses at the gene ends were 3 bases for V and 5 bases for J; bases not matched to a gene: 3. The length of the CDR3 is 15 residues. CDR3 sequence: CASSWTSGANNEQFF. The CDR3 DNA follows: TGCGCCAGCAGCTGGACTAGCGGGGCCAACAATGAGCAGTTCTTC.

The CDR3 here is CASSPRTGGNQPQHF. CDR3 DNA sequence: TGTGCCAGTAGTCCCCGGACAGGAGGGAATCAGCCCCAGCATTTT. The rearrangement uses TRBV19 and TRBJ1-5, with 7 bases that match TRBD1. There are 15 residues in the CDR3. The V and J ends lost 5 bases and 4 bases, in that order; junction bases with no gene match: 8. Germline loops: CDR1 LNHDA, CDR2 SQIVND (reference sequence).

This clone has only one observation. The gene calls are TRBV2 and TRBJ2-5; D might be TRBD1 (5 bases). The germline V gene has CDR1 SNHLY and CDR2 FYNNEI. This CDR3 spans 15 amino acids. V dropped 3 bases and J dropped 5 bases, with 16 bases sitting between them. This chain's CDR3 is CASSEWSRQGETQYF. Written as DNA, the CDR3 is TGTGCCAGCAGTGAGTGGTCCCGGCAGGGCGAGACCCAGTACTTC.

The rearrangement joins TRBV29-1 to TRBJ2-1, with 9 bases identical to TRBD1. V shed 5 bases and J 1 base; nucleotides not matched to a gene: 3. The CDR3 runs to 14 residues. Germline CDR1 reads SQVTM; CDR2 reads ANQGSEA. The CDR3 coding sequence is TGCAGCGTTACACAGGGGGCATCCTACAATGAGCAGTTCTTC. Its translation: CSVTQGASYNEQFF.

The chain uses TRBV24-1 and TRBJ2-6; D not resolved. Germline V gene lookup returns CDR1 KGHDR and CDR2 SFDVKD. Trimming cost V 4 bases and J 2 bases, with 8 bases left between them. CDR3 length: 15 residues. CDR3 DNA: TGTGCCACCAGTGAGAGGCTGGCTGGGGCCAACGTCCTGACTTTC. Protein: CATSERLAGANVLTF.

This clone was recorded a few times. V and J are TRBV19 and TRBJ1-3; 7 bases agree with TRBD1. Trimming removed 7 bases from V and 2 bases from J; junction bases left unmatched: 8. Germline lookup yields CDR1 LNHDA and CDR2 SQIVND (reference sequence). The CDR3 is 15 residues long. The CDR3 protein is CASNPSGGAGNTIYF. As DNA, the CDR3 is TGTGCCAGTAACCCCTCAGGGGGAGCTGGAAACACCATATATTTT.

This chain connects TRBV5-4 to TRBJ1-2; 7 nucleotides match TRBD1. Trimming took 0 bases from V and 4 from J; bases not matched to a gene: 3. The CDR3 is made up of 14 amino acids. Germline V gene sequence: CDR1 SGHNT, CDR2 YYREEE (reference sequence). CDR3 sequence (DNA): TGTGCCAGCAGCTTGGCAGGGGGTGTCTATGGCTACACCTTC. Translating it yields CASSLAGGVYGYTF.

This clone occurred once. V and J are TRBV29-1 and TRBJ2-7, with TRBD1 identical over 7 bases. The germline CDR1 and CDR2 sequences are SQVTM and ANQGSEA. V was pared by 2 bases and J by 0 bases, with 13 bases of the junction left unmatched. The CDR3 has 17 residues. The chain's CDR3 is CSVELIGRGGSSYEQYF. The CDR3 bases are TGCAGCGTTGAATTGATAGGTCGAGGGGGCAGCTCCTACGAGCAGTACTTC.

The chain links TRBV11-2 to TRBJ1-6; 8 bases fit TRBD1. Germline lookup yields CDR1 SGHAT and CDR2 FQNNGV. The CDR3 consists of 15 residues. J was trimmed by 7 bases and V by 1 base; bases with no gene match: 3. CDR3 nucleotides: TGTGCCAGCAGCTTAGGACAGGGGTGGAATTCACCCCTCCACTTT. Protein: CASSLGQGWNSPLHF.

With regard to this clone: Sequence at one end of the junction differs from germline and may be a read error. The chain links TRBV7-9 to TRBJ1-1; D is perhaps TRBD1 (5 bases). CDR3 length equals 11 residues. Germline assignment: CDR1 SEHNR and CDR2 FQNEAQ (reference sequence). This chain's CDR3 is CASSFTGEGFF. The CDR3 DNA is TGTGCCAGCAGCTTCACGGGGGAAGGTTTCTTT.

The V and J genes are TRBV7-6 and TRBJ1-5, with D perhaps TRBD1 (6 bases). CDR1 is SGHVS, CDR2 FNYEAQ, per germline. The ends were cut back, 5 bases at V and 1 base at J, with 18 bases in the middle. CDR3 length: 17 residues. The chain's CDR3 is CASSLSPRGKSNQPQHF. The CDR3 DNA sequence: TGTGCCAGCAGCCTAAGCCCCAGGGGAAAAAGCAATCAGCCCCAGCATTTT.

The chain recombines TRBV6-5 with TRBJ1-2, with D possibly TRBD1 on 5 matching bases. CDR3 length: 13 residues. Trimming stripped 6 bases from V and 2 bases from J, with 10 bases between. Germline lookup yields CDR1 MNHEY and CDR2 SVGAGI. CDR3: CASSFTGNYGYTF. The CDR3 nucleotides are TGTGCCAGCAGCTTCACAGGCAACTATGGCTACACCTTC.

This chain joins TRBV7-9 and TRBJ2-1; TRBD1 agrees at 7 bases. Germline values: CDR1 SEHNR, CDR2 FQNEAQ (reference sequence). CDR3 length: 19 residues. Germline trimming cut 5 bases from V and 5 bases from J; bases unmatched to any gene: 21. The chain's CDR3 is CASSPRLAGQAGIHNEQFF. The CDR3 coding sequence is TGTGCCAGCAGCCCCCGCTTGGCTGGACAGGCCGGGATCCACAATGAGCAGTTCTTC.

The CDR3 is CASSSRTGSTEAFF. The CDR3 nucleotides read TGTGCCAGCAGCTCGCGGACAGGGAGTACTGAAGCTTTCTTT. This sequence joins TRBV7-6 and TRBJ1-1; TRBD1 agrees at 8 bases. Germline-derived CDR1 and CDR2 are SGHVS and FNYEAQ. This CDR3 contains 14 residues. V was pared by 4 bases and J by 5 bases, with 6 bases of the junction left unmatched.

In this sample, this clone turned up many times. This chain uses TRBV28 with TRBJ1-5, with D possibly being TRBD1 (5 bases). The ends were cut back, 6 bases at V and 9 bases at J, with 15 bases in the middle. The germline CDR1 and CDR2 sequences are MDHEN and SYDVKM. The CDR3 has 13 amino acids. The CDR3 sequence: CASRPQGLLPQHF. The CDR3 DNA reads as TGTGCCAGCAGACCTCAGGGACTATTGCCCCAGCATTTT.

The genes are TRBV6-5 and TRBJ1-4; D is perhaps TRBD1 (6 bases). Germline CDR1 and CDR2: MNHEY and SVGAGI. The CDR3 spans 14 residues. V was pared by 6 bases and J by 4 bases, with 12 bases between. The CDR3, as DNA: TGTGCCAGCAGCATAGGACAGTTTAATGAAAAACTGTTTTTT. Translation gives CASSIGQFNEKLFF.

This clone was counted between two and nine times. The chain joins TRBV30 to TRBJ2-1; the match to TRBD2 covers 13 bases. The CDR3 consists of 15 residues. Germline values: CDR1 GTSNPN, CDR2 SVGIG (reference sequence). V lost 5 bases to trimming and J lost 7 bases; unmatched junction nucleotides: 8. CDR3 sequence (DNA): TGTGCCTGGGGAGCCCCGGGACTAGCGGGGAATGAGCAGTTCTTC. Amino acids: CAWGAPGLAGNEQFF.

The genes are TRBV15 and TRBJ2-7; weak D call: TRBD2 (5 bases). CDR3 length: 16 residues. Germline V CDR1 and CDR2: LNHNV, YYDKDF (reference sequence). The V end lost 4 bases, the J end lost 6 bases, and 22 bases lay between the germline ends. The CDR3 DNA is TGTGCCACCAGCAACTTAGGCGACACGCGTCGGGGCGAGCAGTACGTC. It yields the protein CATSNLGDTRRGEQYV.

The CDR3 DNA reads as TGTGCCACCAGCTTAGCGACAGGGGGCAACTATGGCTACACCTTC. This codes for CATSLATGGNYGYTF. V usage is TRBV15 and J usage is TRBJ1-2, with TRBD1 matching over 10 bases. Germline V gives CDR1 LNHNV, CDR2 YYDKDF (reference sequence). The length of the CDR3 is 15 residues. V shed 5 bases and J 2 bases; nucleotides not matched to a gene: 5.

This clone was observed many times. The V gene is TRBV23-1, the J gene TRBJ2-4, with TRBD2 as a possible D gene (6 bases). TRBV23-1 is an ORF; its function is uncertain. V was shortened by 2 bases and J by 1 base, with 27 bases between the two germline ends. The CDR3 is 21 residues long. The DNA for the CDR3 is TGCGCCAGCAGTCAACACACTCTTGCTATCAGGGTAGGGAGGGCCAAAAACATTCAGTACTTC. Amino acid sequence: CASSQHTLAIRVGRAKNIQYF.

This clone was recorded only once. This sequence joins TRBV30 and TRBJ1-6, with 9 bases matching TRBD1. There are 17 residues in the CDR3. After removal of 3 bases from V and 4 bases from J, the junction contained 10 bases not matched to a gene. CDR1 is GTSNPN and CDR2 is SVGIG in the germline V gene (reference sequence). This CDR3 reads CAWSIGWTGDYNSPLHF. CDR3 sequence (DNA): TGTGCCTGGAGCATTGGATGGACAGGGGATTATAATTCACCCCTCCACTTT.

This rearrangement joins TRBV18 to TRBJ2-3; TRBD1 agrees at 8 bases. Losses at the gene ends were 0 bases for V and 3 bases for J; bases not matched to a gene: 5. From germline, CDR1 is KGHSH and CDR2 LQKENI. This CDR3 has 16 residues. The CDR3, as DNA: TGTGCCAGCTCACCACCCCGGACAGGGAGGACAGATACGCAGTATTTT. Translated: CASSPPRTGRTDTQYF.

V and J are TRBV12-5 and TRBJ1-1; possibly TRBD1 for D (5 bases). CDR1 is LGHNT, CDR2 FRNRAP, per germline. V gave up 3 bases and J gave up 11 bases, with 13 bases separating them. This CDR3 contains 12 residues. Here the CDR3 reads CASGLPAGKAFF. The CDR3 DNA reads as TGTGCTAGTGGTTTACCGGCAGGGAAGGCTTTCTTT.

The rearrangement links TRBV7-2 to TRBJ2-7; TRBD2 matches 9 bases. V was pared by 5 bases and J by 2 bases, with 10 bases of the junction left unmatched. The CDR3 has 16 amino acids. Germline V gives CDR1 SGHTA, CDR2 FQGNSA. In DNA form, the CDR3 reads TGTGCCAGCAGCGACACCGGGACTAGCCGCACCTACGAGCAGTACTTC. Encoded protein: CASSDTGTSRTYEQYF.

The chain employs TRBV5-1 and TRBJ1-6, with no clear D. V was cut by 4 bases and J by 10 bases, with 18 bases left in between. This CDR3 spans 15 amino acids. Germline lookup yields CDR1 SGHRS and CDR2 YFSETQ. The CDR3 is CASSPDGSPVSPLHF. The CDR3 bases are TGCGCCAGCAGCCCCGACGGGTCCCCAGTCTCACCCCTCCACTTT.

J is TRBJ2-1 and V is TRBV5-6; D gene uncertain. The germline gives CDR1 SGHDT, CDR2 YYEEEE. The CDR3 is 17 amino acids. Trimming pared 4 bases from V and 1 base from J, leaving 18 bases between. CDR3 in amino acids: CASSLERRDWSYNEQFF. For the CDR3, the DNA is TGTGCCAGCAGCCTGGAGAGACGAGACTGGTCCTACAATGAGCAGTTCTTC.

The J gene is TRBJ1-4, the V gene TRBV29-1, with TRBD1 as a possible D gene (6 bases). The CDR3 length is 13 residues. The V and J ends lost 5 bases and 4 bases respectively, with 11 bases between them. Per germline, CDR1 SQVTM and CDR2 ANQGSEA. The CDR3 nucleotides read TGCAGCGTTTCGGGACAAAGTAATGAAAAACTGTTTTTT. Encoded protein: CSVSGQSNEKLFF.